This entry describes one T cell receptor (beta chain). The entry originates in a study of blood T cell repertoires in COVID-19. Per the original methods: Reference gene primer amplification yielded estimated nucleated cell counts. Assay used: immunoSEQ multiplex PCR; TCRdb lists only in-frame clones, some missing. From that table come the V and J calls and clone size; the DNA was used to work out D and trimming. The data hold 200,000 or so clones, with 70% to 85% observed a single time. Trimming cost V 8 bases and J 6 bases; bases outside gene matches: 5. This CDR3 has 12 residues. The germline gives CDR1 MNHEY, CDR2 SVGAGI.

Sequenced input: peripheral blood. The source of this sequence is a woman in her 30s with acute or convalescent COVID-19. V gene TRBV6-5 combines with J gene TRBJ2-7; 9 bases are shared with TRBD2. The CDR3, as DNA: TGTGCCAGCGGACCGGGACTAGCCGAGCAGTACTTC. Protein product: CASGPGLAEQYF.